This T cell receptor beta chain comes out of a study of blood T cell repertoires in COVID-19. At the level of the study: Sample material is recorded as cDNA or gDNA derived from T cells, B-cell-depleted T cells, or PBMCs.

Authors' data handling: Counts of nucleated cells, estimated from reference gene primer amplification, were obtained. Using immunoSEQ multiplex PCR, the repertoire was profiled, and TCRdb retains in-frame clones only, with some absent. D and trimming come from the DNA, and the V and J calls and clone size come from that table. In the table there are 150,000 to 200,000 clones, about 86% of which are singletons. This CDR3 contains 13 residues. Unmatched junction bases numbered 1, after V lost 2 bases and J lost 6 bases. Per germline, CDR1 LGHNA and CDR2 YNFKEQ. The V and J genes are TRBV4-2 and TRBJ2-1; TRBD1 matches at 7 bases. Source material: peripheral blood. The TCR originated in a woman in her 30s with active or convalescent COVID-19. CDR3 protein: CASSQRQGNEQFF. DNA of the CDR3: TGTGCCAGCAGCCAACGACAGGGCAATGAGCAGTTCTTC.